This TCR beta chain was sequenced during a study of beta chain features in type 1 diabetes. General study findings and limits: VDJ junctions in type 1 diabetes patients carried more deletions and fewer insertions.

This clone was seen more than once but under ten times. Its antigen is unknown. Expressed TCRB transcripts were sequenced after all isolated RNA was converted to cDNA. Produced via immunoSEQ multiplex PCR; TCRdb's table is partial and in-frame only. This table has about 210,000 clones, roughly a tenth appearing once. Trimming left V 0 bases short and J 2 bases short, with 9 bases between. The CDR3 has 15 amino acids. Germline assignment: CDR1 SGHRS and CDR2 YFSETQ. V is TRBV5-1 and J is TRBJ1-5; D remains unclear. Sequencing used central memory CD4+ T cells from blood. This TCR derives from a young man in good health. The CDR3: CASSLEGLGNQPQHF. Here the CDR3 DNA reads TGCGCCAGCAGCTTGGAGGGTTTAGGCAATCAGCCCCAGCATTTT.